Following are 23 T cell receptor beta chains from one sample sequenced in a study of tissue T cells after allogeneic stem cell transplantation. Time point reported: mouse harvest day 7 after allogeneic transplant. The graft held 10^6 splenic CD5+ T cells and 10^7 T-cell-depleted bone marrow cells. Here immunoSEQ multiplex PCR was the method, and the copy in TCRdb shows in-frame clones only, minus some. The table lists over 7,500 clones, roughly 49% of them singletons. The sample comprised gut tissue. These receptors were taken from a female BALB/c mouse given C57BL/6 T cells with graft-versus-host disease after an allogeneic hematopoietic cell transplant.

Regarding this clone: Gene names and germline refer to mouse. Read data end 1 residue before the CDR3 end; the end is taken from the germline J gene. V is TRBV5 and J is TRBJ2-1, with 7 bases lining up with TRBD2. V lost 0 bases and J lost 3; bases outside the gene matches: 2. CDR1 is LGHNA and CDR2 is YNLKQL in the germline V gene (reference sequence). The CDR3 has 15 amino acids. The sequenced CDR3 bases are TGTGCCAGCAGCCAAGAGACTGGGAGCTATGCTGAGCAGTTC. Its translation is CASSQETGSYAEQF. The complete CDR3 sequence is CASSQETGSYAEQFF.

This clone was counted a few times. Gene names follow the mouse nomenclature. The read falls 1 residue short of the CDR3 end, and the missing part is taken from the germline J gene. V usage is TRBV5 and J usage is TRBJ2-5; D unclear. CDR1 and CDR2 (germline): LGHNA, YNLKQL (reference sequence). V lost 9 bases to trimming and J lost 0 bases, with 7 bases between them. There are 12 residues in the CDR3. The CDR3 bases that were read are TGTGCCAGGACTTTTAACCAAGACACCCAGTAC. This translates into CARTFNQDTQY. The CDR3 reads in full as CARTFNQDTQYF.

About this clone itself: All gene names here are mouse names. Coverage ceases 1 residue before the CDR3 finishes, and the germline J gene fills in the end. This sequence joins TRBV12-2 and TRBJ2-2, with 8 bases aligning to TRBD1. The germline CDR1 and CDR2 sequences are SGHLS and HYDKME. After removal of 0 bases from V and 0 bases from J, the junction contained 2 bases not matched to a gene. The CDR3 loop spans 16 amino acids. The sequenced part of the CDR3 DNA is TGTGCCAGCTCTCTCGTCAGGGGGCCAAACACCGGGCAGCTCTAC. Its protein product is CASSLVRGPNTGQLY. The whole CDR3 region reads CASSLVRGPNTGQLYF. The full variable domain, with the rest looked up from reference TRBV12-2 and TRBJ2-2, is NSGVVQSPRYIIKGKGERSILKCIPISGHLSVAWYQQTQGQELKFFIQHYDKMERDKGNLPSRFSVQQFDDYHSEMNMSALELEDSAVYFCASSLVRGPNTGQLYFGEGSKLTVL.

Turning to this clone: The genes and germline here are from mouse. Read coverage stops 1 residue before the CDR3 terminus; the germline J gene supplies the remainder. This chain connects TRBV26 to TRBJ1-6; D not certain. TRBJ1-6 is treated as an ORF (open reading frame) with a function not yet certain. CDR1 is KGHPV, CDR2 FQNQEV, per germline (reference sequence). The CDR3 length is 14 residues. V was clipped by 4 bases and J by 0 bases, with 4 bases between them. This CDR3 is CASSQNSYNSPLYF. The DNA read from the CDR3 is TGTGCCAGCAGTCAGAATTCCTATAATTCGCCCCTCTAC.

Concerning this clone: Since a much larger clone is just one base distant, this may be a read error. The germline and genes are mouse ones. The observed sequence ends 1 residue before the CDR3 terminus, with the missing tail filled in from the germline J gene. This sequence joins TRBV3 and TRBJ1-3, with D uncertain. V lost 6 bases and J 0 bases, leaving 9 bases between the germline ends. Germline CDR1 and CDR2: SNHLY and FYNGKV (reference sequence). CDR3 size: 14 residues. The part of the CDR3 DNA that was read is TGTGCCAGCAGTCTACAGAATTCTGGAAATACGCTCTAT. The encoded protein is CASSLQNSGNTLY. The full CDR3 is CASSLQNSGNTLYF.

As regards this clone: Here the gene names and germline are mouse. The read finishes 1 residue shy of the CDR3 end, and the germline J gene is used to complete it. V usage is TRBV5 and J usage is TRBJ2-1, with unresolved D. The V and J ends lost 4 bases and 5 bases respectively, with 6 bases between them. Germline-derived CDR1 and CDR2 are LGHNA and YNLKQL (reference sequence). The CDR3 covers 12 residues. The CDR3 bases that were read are TGTGCCAGCAGCCTCCAAAATGCTGAGCAGTTC. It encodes CASSLQNAEQF. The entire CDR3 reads CASSLQNAEQFF.

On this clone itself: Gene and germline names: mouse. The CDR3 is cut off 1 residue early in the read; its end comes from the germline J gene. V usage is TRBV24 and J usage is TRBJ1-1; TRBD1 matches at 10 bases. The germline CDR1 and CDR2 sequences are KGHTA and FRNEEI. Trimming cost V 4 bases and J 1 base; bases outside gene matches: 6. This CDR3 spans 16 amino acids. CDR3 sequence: CASSPPGQGRNTEVFF. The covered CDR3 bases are TGTGCCAGCAGTCCACCGGGACAGGGGAGAAACACAGAAGTCTTC.

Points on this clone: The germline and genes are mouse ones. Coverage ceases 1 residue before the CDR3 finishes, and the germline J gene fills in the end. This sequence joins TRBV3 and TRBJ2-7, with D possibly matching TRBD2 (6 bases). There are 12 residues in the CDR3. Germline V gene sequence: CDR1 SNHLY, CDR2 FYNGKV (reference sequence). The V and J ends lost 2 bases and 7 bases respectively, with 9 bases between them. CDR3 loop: CASSLLGREQYF. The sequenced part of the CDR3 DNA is TGTGCCAGCAGCTTACTGGGGAGGGAACAGTAC.

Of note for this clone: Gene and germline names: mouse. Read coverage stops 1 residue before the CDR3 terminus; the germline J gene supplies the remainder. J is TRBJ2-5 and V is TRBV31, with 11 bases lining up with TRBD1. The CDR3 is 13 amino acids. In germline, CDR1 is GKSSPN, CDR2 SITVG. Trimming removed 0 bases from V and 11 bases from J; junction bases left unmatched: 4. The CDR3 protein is CAWSLSGTGGQYF. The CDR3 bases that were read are TGTGCCTGGAGTCTTTCCGGGACAGGGGGCCAGTAC.

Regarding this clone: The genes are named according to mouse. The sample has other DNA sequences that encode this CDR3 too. The sequenced part of the CDR3 DNA is TGTGCCAGCAGTCTGTCTGGGGGCTATGAACAGTAC. It is translated as CASSLSGGYEQY. The complete CDR3 protein is CASSLSGGYEQYF. This chain connects TRBV26 to TRBJ2-7, with a weak D call TRBD2 (6 bases). The sequenced fragment ends 1 residue before the CDR3 boundary, so the rest is inferred from the germline J gene. The germline V gene encodes CDR1 KGHPV and CDR2 FQNQEV (reference sequence). V lost 0 bases, J lost 3 bases, and 6 bases lay in between. This CDR3 contains 13 residues.

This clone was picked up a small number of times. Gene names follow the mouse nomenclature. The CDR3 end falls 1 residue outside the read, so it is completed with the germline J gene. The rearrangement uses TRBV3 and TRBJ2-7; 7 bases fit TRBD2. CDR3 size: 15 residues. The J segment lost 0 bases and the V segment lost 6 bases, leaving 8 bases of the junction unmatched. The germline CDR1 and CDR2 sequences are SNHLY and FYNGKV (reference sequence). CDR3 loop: CASRSTGASSYEQYF. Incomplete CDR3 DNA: TGTGCCAGCAGGTCTACTGGGGCGAGCTCCTATGAACAGTAC.

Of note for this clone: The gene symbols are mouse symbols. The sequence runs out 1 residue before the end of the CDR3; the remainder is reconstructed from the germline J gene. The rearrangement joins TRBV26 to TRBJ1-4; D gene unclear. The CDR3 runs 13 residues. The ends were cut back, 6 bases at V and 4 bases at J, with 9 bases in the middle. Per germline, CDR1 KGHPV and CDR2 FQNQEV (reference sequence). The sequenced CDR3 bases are TGTGCCAGCAGCTGGGCAGTCAACGAAAGATTATTT. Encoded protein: CASSWAVNERLF. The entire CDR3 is CASSWAVNERLFF.

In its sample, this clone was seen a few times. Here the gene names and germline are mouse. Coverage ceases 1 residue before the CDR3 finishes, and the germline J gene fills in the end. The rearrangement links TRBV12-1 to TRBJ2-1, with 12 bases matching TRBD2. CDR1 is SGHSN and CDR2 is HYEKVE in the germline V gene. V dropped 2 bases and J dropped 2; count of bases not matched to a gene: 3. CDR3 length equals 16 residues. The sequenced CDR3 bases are TGTGCCAGCTCTCCATGGACTGGGGGGGACTATGCTGAGCAGTTC. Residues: CASSPWTGGDYAEQF. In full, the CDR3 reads CASSPWTGGDYAEQFF.

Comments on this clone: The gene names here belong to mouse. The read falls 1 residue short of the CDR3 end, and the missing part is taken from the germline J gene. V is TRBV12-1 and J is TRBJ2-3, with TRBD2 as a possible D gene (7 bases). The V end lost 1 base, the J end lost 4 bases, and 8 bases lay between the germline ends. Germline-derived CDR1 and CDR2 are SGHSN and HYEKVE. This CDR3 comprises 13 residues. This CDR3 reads CASSLGGPETLYF. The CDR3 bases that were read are TGTGCCAGCTCTCTTGGGGGGCCAGAAACGCTGTAT.

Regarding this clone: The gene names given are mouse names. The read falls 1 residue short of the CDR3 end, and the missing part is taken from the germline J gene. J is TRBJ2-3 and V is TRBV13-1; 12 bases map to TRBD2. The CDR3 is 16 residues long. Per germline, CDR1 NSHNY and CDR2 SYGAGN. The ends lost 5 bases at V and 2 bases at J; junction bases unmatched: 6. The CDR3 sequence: CASSRLGGRAAETLYF. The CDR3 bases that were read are TGTGCCAGCAGCCGACTGGGGGGGCGCGCTGCAGAAACGCTGTAT.

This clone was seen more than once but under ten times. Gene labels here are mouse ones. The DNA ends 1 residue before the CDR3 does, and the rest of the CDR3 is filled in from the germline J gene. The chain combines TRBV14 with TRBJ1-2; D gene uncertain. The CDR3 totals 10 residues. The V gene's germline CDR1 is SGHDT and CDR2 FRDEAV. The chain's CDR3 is CDDWDSDYTF. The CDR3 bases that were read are TGTGACGATTGGGACTCCGACTACACC.

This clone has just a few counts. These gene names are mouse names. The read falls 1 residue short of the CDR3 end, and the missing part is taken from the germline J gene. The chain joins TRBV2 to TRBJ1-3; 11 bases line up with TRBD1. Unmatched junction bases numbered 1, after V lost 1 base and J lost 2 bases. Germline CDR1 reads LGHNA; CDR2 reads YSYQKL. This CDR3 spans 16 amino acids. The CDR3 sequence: CASSQGTGGAGNTLYF. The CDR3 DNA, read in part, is TGTGCCAGCAGCCAAGGGACAGGGGGCGCTGGAAATACGCTCTAT.

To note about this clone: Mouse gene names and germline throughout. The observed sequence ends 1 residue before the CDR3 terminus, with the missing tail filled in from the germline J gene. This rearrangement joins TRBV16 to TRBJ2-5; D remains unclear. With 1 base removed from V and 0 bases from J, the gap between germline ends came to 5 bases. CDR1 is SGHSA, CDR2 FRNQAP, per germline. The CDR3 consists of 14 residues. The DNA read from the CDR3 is TGTGCAAGCAGCTTAGTGGACAACCAAGACACCCAGTAC. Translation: CASSLVDNQDTQY. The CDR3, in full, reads CASSLVDNQDTQYF. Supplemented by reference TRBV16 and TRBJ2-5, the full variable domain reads NAGVIQTPRHKVTGKGQEATLWCEPISGHSAVFWYRQTIVQGLEFLTYFRNQAPIDDSGMPKERFSAQMPNQSHSTLKIQSTQPQDSAVYLCASSLVDNQDTQYFGPGTRLLVL.

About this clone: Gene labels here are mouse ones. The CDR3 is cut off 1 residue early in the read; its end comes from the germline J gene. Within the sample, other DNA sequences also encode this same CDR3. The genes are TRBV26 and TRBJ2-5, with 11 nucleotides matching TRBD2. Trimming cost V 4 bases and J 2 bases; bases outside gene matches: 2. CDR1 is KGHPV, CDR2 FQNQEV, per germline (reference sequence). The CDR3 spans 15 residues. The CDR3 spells CASSPGTGGQDTQYF. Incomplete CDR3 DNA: TGTGCCAGCAGTCCGGGGACTGGGGGCCAAGACACCCAGTAC.

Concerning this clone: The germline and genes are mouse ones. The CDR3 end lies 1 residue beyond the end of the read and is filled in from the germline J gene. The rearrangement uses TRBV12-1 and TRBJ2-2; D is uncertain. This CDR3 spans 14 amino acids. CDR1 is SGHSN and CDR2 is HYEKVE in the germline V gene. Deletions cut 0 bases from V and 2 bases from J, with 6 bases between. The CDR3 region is CASSLSGNTGQLYF. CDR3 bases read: TGTGCCAGCTCTCTCTCGGGGAACACCGGGCAGCTCTAC.

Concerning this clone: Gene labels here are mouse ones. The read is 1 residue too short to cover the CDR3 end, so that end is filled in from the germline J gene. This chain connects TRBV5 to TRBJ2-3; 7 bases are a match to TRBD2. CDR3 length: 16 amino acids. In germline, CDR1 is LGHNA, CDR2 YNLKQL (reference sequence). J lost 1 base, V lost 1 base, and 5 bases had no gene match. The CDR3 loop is CASSQVLGEGAETLYF. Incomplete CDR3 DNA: TGTGCCAGCAGCCAAGTCCTGGGGGAAGGTGCAGAAACGCTGTAT.

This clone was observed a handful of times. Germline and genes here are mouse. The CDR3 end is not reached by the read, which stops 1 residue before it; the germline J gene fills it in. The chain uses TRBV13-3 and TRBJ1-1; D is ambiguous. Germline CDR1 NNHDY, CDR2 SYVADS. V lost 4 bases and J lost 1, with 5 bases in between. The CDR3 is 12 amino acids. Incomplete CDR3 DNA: TGTGCCAGCAGTTTCAAAAACACAGAAGTCTTC. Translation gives CASSFKNTEVF. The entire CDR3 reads CASSFKNTEVFF.

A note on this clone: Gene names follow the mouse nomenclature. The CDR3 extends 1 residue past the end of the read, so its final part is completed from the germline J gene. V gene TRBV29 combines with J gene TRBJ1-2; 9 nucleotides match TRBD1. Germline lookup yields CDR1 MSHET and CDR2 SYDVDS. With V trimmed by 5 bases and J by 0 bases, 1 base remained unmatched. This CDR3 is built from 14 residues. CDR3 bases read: TGTGCTAGCAGTCGACAGGGGGCAAACTCCGACTACACC. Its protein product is CASSRQGANSDYT. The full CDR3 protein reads CASSRQGANSDYTF.